Sequencing of this T cell receptor (beta chain) was carried out in a study of shared clonotypes between healthy human individuals. Study-wide context: Samples came from two female and a few male donors aged 18 to 49. Each donor's CD4 naive and CD4 memory cells filled three plates apiece, CD8 naive two, and CD8 memory one.

CDR1 SNHLY and CDR2 FYNNEI come from the germline V gene. J lost 4 bases, V lost 6 bases, and 8 bases had no gene match. The CDR3 totals 14 residues. Naive CD45RA+ and memory CD45RA-negative subsets were split from CD4+ cells. This table comes from immunoSEQ multiplex PCR, and its TCRdb copy is limited to in-frame clones, with some not included. The profile covers about 340,000 clones, with more than 60% appearing a single time and less than 11% taken by the ten largest. This clone was seen only once. The antigen is undetermined. Broader study findings: Shared clonotypes across all four donors exceeded non-shared ones in generation probability.

This chain joins TRBV2 and TRBJ1-2, with TRBD1 matching over 7 bases. The origin of this receptor is a young man in good health. Specimen: memory CD4+ T cells sorted from blood. Subset noted: CD45RA-negative fraction. The CDR3: CASRLTGESYGYTF. For the CDR3, the DNA is TGTGCCAGCAGACTCACAGGGGAAAGCTATGGCTACACCTTC.